Shown below are 18 T cell receptor beta chains from a single sample sequenced in a study of CD8 T cells in ankylosing spondylitis. TCRdb reprocessed the 5' RACE reads with MiXCR, giving one entry per CDR3 protein. The sample holds about 240,000 distinct CDR3 sequences, more than 20% seen once. Sequencing was performed on blood, either unsorted or a sorted T cell fraction (not recorded which). Receptors were obtained from a male donor with ankylosing spondylitis or in good health (not recorded which).

The V gene is TRBV28, the J gene TRBJ2-3; 9 nucleotides line up with TRBD2. The V segment lost 6 bases and the J segment 3 bases; nucleotides outside the gene matches: 22. Looked up from germline, CDR1 is MDHEN and CDR2 is SYDVKM. CDR3 size: 20 residues. In nucleotides, the CDR3 is TGTGCCAGCAGCGGGGGCCCGCCCAGGGTAGCGGGGGTTGGGACAGATACGCAGTATTTT. Translating gives CASSGGPPRVAGVGTDTQYF.

The chain has TRBV4-2 and TRBJ1-2, with a tentative D call TRBD1 (5 bases). This CDR3 region has 12 residues. V was pared by 6 bases and J by 8 bases, with 13 bases between. Germline V gene sequence: CDR1 LGHNA, CDR2 YNFKEQ. The CDR3 protein is CASSRQSEGYTF. For the CDR3, the DNA is TGTGCCAGCAGTCGACAGTCTGAGGGCTACACCTTC.

V gene TRBV6-1 combines with J gene TRBJ2-1; 10 bases align to TRBD2. Germline lookup yields CDR1 MNHNS and CDR2 SASEGT. V shed 5 bases, J shed 6 bases, and the junction held 4 bases outside the gene matches. CDR3 length: 14 amino acids. CDR3 amino acids: CASSRSGGANEQFF. CDR3 bases: TGTGCCAGCAGTAGAAGCGGGGGGGCCAATGAGCAGTTCTTC.

The gene calls are TRBV7-2 and TRBJ2-1; D uncertain. Germline-derived CDR1 and CDR2 are SGHTA and FQGNSA. V lost 4 bases and J lost 9, with 10 bases in between. The CDR3 spans 12 residues. The CDR3, as DNA: TGTGCCAGCAGCTCGTCTTGGGGTGAGCAGTTCTTC. Protein: CASSSSWGEQFF.

This clonotype was counted many times. This sequence joins TRBV7-9 and TRBJ1-2; D is unclear. Germline CDR1 is SEHNR and CDR2 is FQNEAQ (reference sequence). The V and J ends lost 2 bases and 4 bases respectively, with 8 bases between them. The CDR3 has 13 residues. This chain's CDR3 is CASSLRESYGYTF. CDR3 in DNA: TGTGCCAGCAGCTTAAGGGAGAGCTATGGCTACACCTTC.

The rearrangement links TRBV5-1 to TRBJ2-3, with D possibly matching TRBD1 (6 bases). V shed 0 bases and J shed 5 bases, with 10 bases lying between them. CDR3 length equals 14 residues. CDR1 and CDR2 from the germline V gene are SGHRS and YFSETQ. The CDR3 DNA is TGCGCCAGCAGCTTGGCCACAGGGCAAGATACGCAGTATTTT. This gives the protein CASSLATGQDTQYF.

Ten or more counts support this clonotype. The chain is built from TRBV20-1 and TRBJ2-2, with 7 bases lining up with TRBD2. CDR3 length equals 15 residues. Germline lookup yields CDR1 DFQATT and CDR2 SNEGSKA (reference sequence). Trimming removed 5 bases from V and 4 bases from J; junction bases left unmatched: 10. As DNA, the CDR3 is TGCAGTGCTTCTAGGGGCGGGGGAGTCACCGGGGAGCTGTTTTTT. Residues: CSASRGGGVTGELFF.

This clonotype was seen more than once but under ten times. The gene calls are TRBV20-1 and TRBJ2-5, with 9 nucleotides matching TRBD2. V dropped 3 bases and J dropped 3; count of bases not matched to a gene: 5. This CDR3 is 14 amino acids long. Germline CDR1 is DFQATT and CDR2 is SNEGSKA (reference sequence). The CDR3 is CSASIAGVKETQYF. For the CDR3, the DNA is TGCAGTGCTAGCATAGCGGGGGTCAAAGAGACCCAGTACTTC.

There are a few counts of this clonotype. The CDR3 DNA reads TGCAGTGCTAGAGATCCTAGACAGGGTAACACCGGGGAGCTGTTTTTT. Residues: CSARDPRQGNTGELFF. This chain uses TRBV20-1 with TRBJ2-2; TRBD1 aligns across 7 bases. CDR3 length: 16 amino acids. The V segment lost 0 bases and the J segment 2 bases; nucleotides outside the gene matches: 6. CDR1 is DFQATT and CDR2 is SNEGSKA in the germline V gene (reference sequence).

In its sample, this clonotype was seen many times. The chain uses TRBV11-2 and TRBJ2-7; D is tentatively TRBD1 or TRBD2 (5 bases each). The CDR3 runs to 15 residues. V lost 5 bases and J 3 bases, leaving 17 bases between the germline ends. The germline CDR1 and CDR2 sequences are SGHAT and FQNNGV. CDR3 sequence (DNA): TGTGCCAGCAGCCCTAGAGGGCGGACACTCTACGAGCAGTACTTC. Amino acid sequence: CASSPRGRTLYEQYF.

This clonotype was counted only a few times. The rearrangement uses TRBV29-1 and TRBJ1-2, with 9 bases identical to TRBD1. The CDR3 runs to 14 residues. The V segment lost 0 bases and the J segment 8 bases; nucleotides outside the gene matches: 7. In germline, CDR1 is SQVTM, CDR2 ANQGSEA. For the CDR3, the DNA is TGCAGCGTTGAAGAGTGGGGGACAGGGAAGGGCTACACCTTC. Protein sequence: CSVEEWGTGKGYTF.

The chain combines TRBV12-3 or TRBV12-4 with TRBJ1-5, with D hard to call. Trimming pared 3 bases from V and 5 bases from J, leaving 8 bases between. This CDR3 region has 13 residues. CDR3 nucleotides: TGTGCCAGCAGTTTGGCTTCGGATCAGCCCCAGCATTTT. Its protein is CASSLASDQPQHF.

In this sample, this clonotype turned up many times. V usage is TRBV11-2 and J usage is TRBJ2-3; the match to TRBD2 covers 12 bases. Losses at the gene ends were 5 bases for V and 8 bases for J; bases not matched to a gene: 14. Germline loops: CDR1 SGHAT, CDR2 FQNNGV. This CDR3 has 17 amino acids. The CDR3 DNA sequence: TGTGCCAGCAGCGATAGGCGTCTAGCGGGGGGGCCACGTACGCAGTATTTT. It is translated as CASSDRRLAGGPRTQYF.

This clonotype was detected only a few times. The J gene is TRBJ1-2, the V gene TRBV29-1; 7 bases line up with TRBD1. The CDR3 length is 17 residues. V shed 0 bases, J shed 0 bases, and the junction held 10 bases outside the gene matches. Germline V gene lookup returns CDR1 SQVTM and CDR2 ANQGSEA. The CDR3 DNA follows: TGCAGCGTTGAAGATCTTAGACAGGGTGGGCCTAACTATGGCTACACCTTC. It translates to CSVEDLRQGGPNYGYTF.

This clonotype was detected many times. The chain links TRBV20-1 to TRBJ2-7, with unresolved D. Trimming took off 4 bases at V and 0 bases at J, with 13 bases between the two ends. The CDR3 is made up of 14 amino acids. Germline CDR1 reads DFQATT; CDR2 reads SNEGSKA (reference sequence). Written as DNA, the CDR3 is TGCAGTGCTACTCCCTACGGAAGCTCCTACGAGCAGTACTTC. Translating gives CSATPYGSSYEQYF.

In its sample, this clonotype was seen many times. The V and J genes are TRBV7-6 and TRBJ2-1; D is ambiguous. Trimming shortened V by 4 bases and J by 0 bases, and 10 bases separated the two germline ends. The CDR3 runs 15 residues. CDR1 is SGHVS and CDR2 is FNYEAQ in the germline V gene. The CDR3 sequence is CASSSMFSSYNEQFF. For the CDR3, the DNA is TGTGCCAGCAGCTCCATGTTTAGCTCCTACAATGAGCAGTTCTTC.

This clonotype showed up many times. This rearrangement joins TRBV28 to TRBJ2-7; possibly TRBD1 for D (6 bases). Trimming took off 4 bases at V and 2 bases at J, with 12 bases between the two ends. The germline V gene encodes CDR1 MDHEN and CDR2 SYDVKM. The CDR3 consists of 14 residues. The CDR3 nucleotides read TGTGCCAGCAGTTCACGGACAGATACCTACGAGCAGTACTTC. The encoded protein is CASSSRTDTYEQYF.

This clonotype was observed at least ten times. V and J are TRBV20-1 and TRBJ2-5; no reliable D call. The CDR3 is 14 amino acids. Germline loops: CDR1 DFQATT, CDR2 SNEGSKA (reference sequence). Trimming took off 4 bases at V and 2 bases at J, with 14 bases between the two ends. CDR3 in DNA: TGCAGTGCTATGAAACCCACGGAGCAAGAGACCCAGTACTTC. Its protein product is CSAMKPTEQETQYF.